This T cell receptor (beta chain) was captured by sequencing in a study of blood T cell repertoires in COVID-19. Study as a whole: The United States, Italy and Spain provided the acute and convalescent COVID-19 samples. PBMCs, B-cell-depleted T cells, or T cells were the source of the cDNA or gDNA that made up the material.

The protocol was immunoSEQ multiplex PCR, while the TCRdb copy is restricted to in-frame clones and leaves out a portion. The sample lists some 89,000 clones; over 75% were seen once. Germline V gene data show CDR1 as MNHEY and CDR2 as SMNVEV (reference sequence). Trimming cost V 3 bases and J 3 bases, with 10 bases left between them. The CDR3 totals 14 residues. Sequenced sample: peripheral blood. This receptor was identified in a man aged 60-69 years with acute or convalescent COVID-19. The rearrangement uses TRBV27 and TRBJ2-3, with D tentatively TRBD1 (5 bases). DNA of the CDR3: TGTGCCAGCAGTTTCGACAGATTTACAGATACGCAGTATTTT. Its protein product is CASSFDRFTDTQYF.